The rows below give T cell receptor beta chains drawn from one sample of a study of cytomegalovirus exposure and HLA in healthy donors. Repertoires were generated with immunoSEQ multiplex PCR, while TCRdb's copy carries only in-frame clones and drops some. This table holds more than 150,000 clones, nearly 80% found once. Source material: PBMCs. All receptors derive from a woman in her 30s in good health and CMV-seropositive. Each CDR3 is given with its conserved first and last residue. The order of the fields is clone size, J gene, D gene, V gene, CDR3 protein, CDR3 DNA. The D gene is left open where the match is weak. Not all rows give a size; the values are once, few, many and, for expanded clones, a class.

clone size: NA
J gene: TRBJ2-3
D gene: NA
V gene: TRBV7-9
CDR3 protein: CASSLENRDTQYF
CDR3 DNA: TGTGCCAGCAGCTTAGAAAATAGAGATACGCAGTATTTT

clone size: NA
J gene: TRBJ2-3
D gene: NA
V gene: TRBV5-4
CDR3 protein: CASSPQGMTDTQYF
CDR3 DNA: TGTGCCAGCAGCCCCCAGGGAATGACAGATACGCAGTATTTT

clone size: NA
J gene: TRBJ2-7
D gene: NA
V gene: TRBV9
CDR3 protein: CASGGGNYEQYF
CDR3 DNA: TGTGCCAGCGGGGGAGGAAACTACGAGCAGTACTTC

clone size: few
J gene: TRBJ1-1
D gene: NA
V gene: TRBV5-5
CDR3 protein: CASSLGPNTEAFF
CDR3 DNA: TGTGCCAGCAGCTTGGGGCCGAACACTGAAGCTTTCTTT

clone size: NA
J gene: TRBJ2-7
D gene: TRBD2
V gene: TRBV6-6
CDR3 protein: CASIIDLAAGGYEQYF
CDR3 DNA: TGTGCCAGCATTATTGACCTAGCGGCCGGCGGTTACGAGCAGTACTTC

clone size: NA
J gene: TRBJ2-7
D gene: TRBD2
V gene: TRBV5-1
CDR3 protein: CASSPDGGSYEQYF
CDR3 DNA: TGCGCCAGCAGCCCCGACGGGGGGTCCTACGAGCAGTACTTC

clone size: few
J gene: TRBJ1-3
D gene: NA
V gene: TRBV2
CDR3 protein: CASSYADTIYF
CDR3 DNA: TGTGCCAGCAGTTACGCAGACACCATATATTTT

clone size: once
J gene: TRBJ2-7
D gene: TRBD2
V gene: TRBV6-5
CDR3 protein: CASSILAGSHEQYF
CDR3 DNA: TGTGCCAGCAGCATACTAGCGGGTAGCCACGAGCAGTACTTC

clone size: NA
J gene: TRBJ1-2
D gene: TRBD1
V gene: TRBV7-9
CDR3 protein: CASSLGQGTWGYTF
CDR3 DNA: TGTGCCAGCAGCTTAGGACAGGGGACCTGGGGCTACACCTTC

clone size: few
J gene: TRBJ2-3
D gene: NA
V gene: TRBV2
CDR3 protein: CASNFGGDTDTQYF
CDR3 DNA: TGTGCCAGCAATTTTGGCGGGGACACAGATACGCAGTATTTT

clone size: NA
J gene: TRBJ2-5
D gene: TRBD2
V gene: TRBV9
CDR3 protein: CASGKSGGPQETQYF
CDR3 DNA: TGTGCCAGCGGGAAAAGCGGGGGGCCTCAAGAGACCCAGTACTTC

clone size: NA
J gene: TRBJ2-7
D gene: NA
V gene: TRBV5-4
CDR3 protein: CASSLGGFDYEQYF
CDR3 DNA: TGTGCCAGCAGCTTGGGAGGGTTCGACTACGAGCAGTACTTC

clone size: few
J gene: TRBJ1-2
D gene: NA
V gene: TRBV5-6
CDR3 protein: CASSFIVAGRGYTF
CDR3 DNA: TGTGCCAGCAGCTTTATCGTGGCAGGCCGTGGCTACACCTTC

clone size: few
J gene: TRBJ2-3
D gene: NA
V gene: TRBV28
CDR3 protein: CASSSPLEGADTDTQYF
CDR3 DNA: TGTGCCAGCAGTTCCCCGCTGGAGGGCGCGGACACAGATACGCAGTATTTT

clone size: NA
J gene: TRBJ1-1
D gene: NA
V gene: TRBV28
CDR3 protein: CASSFGLGSRLNTEAFF
CDR3 DNA: TGTGCCAGCAGTTTTGGGTTGGGGAGCAGATTGAACACTGAAGCTTTCTTT

clone size: NA
J gene: TRBJ2-7
D gene: TRBD2
V gene: TRBV5-6
CDR3 protein: CASSLPWTSGNEQYF
CDR3 DNA: TGTGCCAGCAGCCTTCCTTGGACTAGCGGGAACGAGCAGTACTTC

clone size: NA
J gene: TRBJ2-3
D gene: TRBD2
V gene: TRBV28
CDR3 protein: CASSLTSGSTDTQYF
CDR3 DNA: TGTGCCAGCAGTTTAACTAGCGGGAGTACAGATACGCAGTATTTT

clone size: NA
J gene: TRBJ1-4
D gene: NA
V gene: TRBV7-9
CDR3 protein: CASSLLPGENEKLFF
CDR3 DNA: TGTGCCAGCAGCTTATTACCAGGGGAGAATGAAAAACTGTTTTTT

clone size: NA
J gene: TRBJ2-7
D gene: NA
V gene: TRBV21-1
CDR3 protein: CATLRTGSANEQYF
CDR3 DNA: TGTGCCACCCTCCGAACAGGGTCAGCAAACGAGCAGTACTTC

clone size: NA
J gene: TRBJ1-4
D gene: TRBD1
V gene: TRBV10-3
CDR3 protein: CAISESKTGLQEKLFF
CDR3 DNA: TGTGCCATCAGTGAGTCGAAGACAGGGCTCCAGGAAAAACTGTTTTTT

clone size: NA
J gene: TRBJ2-1
D gene: TRBD1
V gene: TRBV10-2
CDR3 protein: CASSRQGRGEQFF
CDR3 DNA: TGCGCCAGCAGCCGACAGGGTCGGGGTGAGCAGTTCTTC

clone size: NA
J gene: TRBJ2-2
D gene: NA
V gene: TRBV7-6
CDR3 protein: CASSLAGGTGELFF
CDR3 DNA: TGTGCCAGCAGCTTAGCGGGGGGCACCGGGGAGCTGTTTTTT

clone size: NA
J gene: TRBJ2-1
D gene: TRBD1
V gene: TRBV15
CDR3 protein: CATSRARTGFDGEQFF
CDR3 DNA: TGTGCCACCAGCAGAGCTCGGACAGGTTTTGACGGTGAGCAGTTCTTC

clone size: NA
J gene: TRBJ2-1
D gene: TRBD2
V gene: TRBV5-4
CDR3 protein: CASRTTSGSGNEQFF
CDR3 DNA: TGTGCCAGCAGGACGACTAGCGGGAGTGGGAATGAGCAGTTCTTC

clone size: once
J gene: TRBJ1-6
D gene: NA
V gene: TRBV4-1
CDR3 protein: CASSQSGPSPLHF
CDR3 DNA: TGCGCCAGCAGCCAATCAGGGCCCTCACCCCTCCACTTT

clone size: NA
J gene: TRBJ1-2
D gene: NA
V gene: TRBV28
CDR3 protein: CATADGGYGYTF
CDR3 DNA: TGTGCCACCGCGGACGGGGGGTACGGCTACACCTTC

clone size: NA
J gene: TRBJ2-5
D gene: TRBD1
V gene: TRBV11-2
CDR3 protein: CASSPTGGRQETQYF
CDR3 DNA: TGTGCCAGCAGCCCTACAGGGGGCCGGCAAGAGACCCAGTACTTC